This T cell receptor beta chain originates from a study of metastatic and nonmetastatic thyroid tumors. On the study more broadly: It was across blood and tumor or nodule tissue from malignant and benign thyroid patients that repertoires were compared.

The study's findings and limits: Reportedly, malignant thyroid tumors had significantly higher TCR beta diversity than benign nodules, in blood and tumor.

Patients underwent thyroid surgery, and none had received any treatment before it. The junction had 11 bases not matched to a gene; V was cut back by 5 bases and J by 6 bases. Germline CDR1 is MNHEY and CDR2 is SMNVEV (reference sequence). This CDR3 contains 15 residues. With regard to this clone: The target antigen is unknown.

Original handling: Using the CDR3 differences seen across clinicopathological groups, the authors built a distant-metastasis classifier for papillary thyroid cancer, which was meant to discriminate distant-metastatic patients. MiXCR re-clonotyped the PCR reads for TCRdb. It is TCRdb's table, rather than the study itself, that gives the V and J calls and clone size. Of roughly 16,000 clones listed, 24% are singletons. The chain carries TRBV27 and TRBJ2-5, with TRBD2 matching 8 bases. The source material was tumor tissue. This TCR came from a male donor with papillary thyroid cancer or a benign thyroid nodule (not recorded which). Some clones in this sample may be carry-over from other donors' samples. The CDR3, as DNA: TGTGCCAGCAGTACTACCAGCGGGGGCTTTAAGACCCAGTACTTC. This encodes CASSTTSGGFKTQYF.